Shown below are 18 T cell receptor beta chains from a single sample sequenced in a study of blood T cell repertoires in COVID-19. Sequencing was performed with immunoSEQ multiplex PCR; in TCRdb, only in-frame clones are kept and a portion is missing. The sample includes 200,000 to 250,000 clones, more than 85% seen only once; the top ten take over 6%. The sequenced sample was peripheral blood. The receptor source for this set is a woman between 65 and 79 years old with active or convalescent COVID-19.

This clone was counted only a few times. The chain joins TRBV20-1 to TRBJ1-4, with 7 nucleotides matching TRBD1. The CDR3 contains 13 residues. Trimming removed 3 bases from V and 8 bases from J; junction bases left unmatched: 6. From germline, CDR1 is DFQATT and CDR2 SNEGSKA (reference sequence). CDR3 sequence: CSASRGQGEKLFF. The CDR3 nucleotides are TGCAGTGCTAGTAGGGGGCAAGGAGAAAAACTGTTTTTT.

V and J are TRBV5-6 and TRBJ2-7; D uncertain. This CDR3 has 14 residues. Germline values: CDR1 SGHDT, CDR2 YYEEEE. Trimming pared 1 base from V and 1 base from J, leaving 9 bases between. The DNA of the CDR3 is TGTGCCAGCAGCTTGCAGGTTGAGTCCTACGAGCAGTACTTC. This gives the protein CASSLQVESYEQYF.

The chain carries TRBV19 and TRBJ1-1; D is perhaps TRBD1 (5 bases). The ends were cut back, 7 bases at V and 0 bases at J, with 9 bases in the middle. The CDR3 is 13 residues long. Germline assignment: CDR1 LNHDA and CDR2 SQIVND (reference sequence). The CDR3 coding sequence is TGTGCCAGTAACGTAGGGGTGAACACTGAAGCTTTCTTT. Protein product: CASNVGVNTEAFF. Combining the CDR3 with reference TRBV19 and TRBJ1-1 gives the whole variable domain DGGITQSPKYLFRKEGQNVTLSCEQNLNHDAMYWYRQDPGQGLRLIYYSQIVNDFQKGDIAEGYSVSREKKESFPLTVTSAQKNPTAFYLCASNVGVNTEAFFGQGTRLTVV.

The chain couples TRBV19 to TRBJ1-2, with D maybe TRBD1 (5 bases). The CDR3 contains 15 residues. The V end was cut by 6 bases, the J end by 8 bases, with 22 bases between. CDR1 and CDR2 from the germline V gene are LNHDA and SQIVND (reference sequence). CDR3: CASRIGGADRGGYTF. The DNA of the CDR3 is TGTGCCAGTAGGATTGGCGGGGCCGACCGCGGCGGCTACACCTTC.

The chain has TRBV10-2 and TRBJ1-4, with D maybe TRBD1 (5 bases). This CDR3 contains 15 residues. Deletions cut 3 bases from V and 7 bases from J, with 15 bases between. Germline lookup yields CDR1 WSHSY and CDR2 SAAADI. The CDR3 is CASSEGAAFGEKLFF. The CDR3 DNA is TGCGCCAGCAGTGAAGGGGCGGCGTTTGGTGAAAAACTGTTTTTT.

The chain is built from TRBV11-2 and TRBJ2-7; D is possibly TRBD2 (6 bases). The V gene's germline CDR1 is SGHAT and CDR2 FQNNGV. The CDR3 is 15 residues long. V lost 0 bases to trimming and J lost 0 bases, with 9 bases between them. The CDR3 here is CASSLEVGGSYEQYF. CDR3 DNA sequence: TGTGCCAGCAGCTTAGAGGTGGGGGGCTCCTACGAGCAGTACTTC.

This chain joins TRBV3-1 (or the pseudogene TRBV3-2) and TRBJ1-1, with 7 positions matching TRBD1. The CDR3 extends over 14 amino acids. V was clipped by 4 bases and J by 7 bases; unmatched bases: 9. Germline CDR1 is LGHDT and CDR2 is YNNKEL (reference sequence). The CDR3 sequence: CASSPQGVGGEAFF. The CDR3 DNA reads TGTGCCAGCAGCCCTCAGGGGGTGGGAGGTGAAGCTTTCTTT.

The chain is built from TRBV7-2 and TRBJ1-1; no firm D call. V dropped 6 bases and J dropped 0 bases, with 14 bases sitting between them. Germline V gives CDR1 SGHTA, CDR2 FQGNSA. There are 15 residues in the CDR3. The CDR3 DNA is TGTGCCAGCAGAAGGACTACATCGATGAACACTGAAGCTTTCTTT. As protein: CASRRTTSMNTEAFF.

A single count supports this clone. The gene calls are TRBV5-1 and TRBJ1-5; D ambiguous. CDR1 is SGHRS and CDR2 is YFSETQ in the germline V gene. The CDR3 contains 13 residues. V was pared by 5 bases and J by 3 bases, with 9 bases between. The DNA of the CDR3 is TGCGCCAGCAGGTCAGATATCAATCAGCCCCAGCATTTT. The encoded protein is CASRSDINQPQHF. The full variable domain, with the rest looked up from reference TRBV5-1 and TRBJ1-5, is KAGVTQTPRYLIKTRGQQVTLSCSPISGHRSVSWYQQTPGQGLQFLFEYFSETQRNKGNFPGRFSGRQFSNSRSEMNVSTLELGDSALYLCASRSDINQPQHFGDGTRLSIL.

The count of this clone is one. The CDR3 nucleotides are TGTGCCAGTAGCGCGATCAGGGGCAGCAAGATTAGCAATCAGCCCCAGCATTTT. Translating it yields CASSAIRGSKISNQPQHF. The gene calls are TRBV19 and TRBJ1-5, with D perhaps TRBD1 (6 bases). V lost 6 bases and J 0 bases, leaving 21 bases between the germline ends. There are 18 residues in the CDR3. Germline CDR1 reads LNHDA; CDR2 reads SQIVND (reference sequence).

J is TRBJ2-7 and V is TRBV9; 7 bases agree with TRBD1. V gave up 3 bases and J gave up 0 bases; unmatched junction bases: 6. Germline V CDR1 and CDR2: SGDLS, YYNGEE. The CDR3 contains 15 residues. The DNA for the CDR3 is TGTGCCAGCAGCGAAACCTCAGGGGGCTCCTACGAGCAGTACTTC. As protein: CASSETSGGSYEQYF.

The V call is TRBV5-1, the J call TRBJ2-2; D is unresolved. Germline CDR1 SGHRS, CDR2 YFSETQ. Trimming removed 0 bases at V and 2 bases at J, with 11 bases between. The CDR3 is made up of 16 amino acids. The CDR3 loop reads CASSLDVTGNTGELFF. The CDR3 coding sequence is TGCGCCAGCAGCTTGGACGTGACGGGTAACACCGGGGAGCTGTTTTTT.

V is TRBV15 and J is TRBJ1-6; D may be TRBD1 (6 bases). V lost 8 bases and J lost 8, with 22 bases in between. CDR3 length: 16 amino acids. Germline values: CDR1 LNHNV, CDR2 YYDKDF (reference sequence). The CDR3 DNA follows: TGTGCCACCCAGGCCAGTCCACAGGGCCTTGATTCACCCCTCCACTTT. Translated, it gives CATQASPQGLDSPLHF.

Of note for this clone: The same CDR3 also results from other DNA sequences found in this sample. The rearrangement joins TRBV29-1 to TRBJ1-1; D is unresolved. Per the germline V gene, CDR1 is SQVTM and CDR2 is ANQGSEA. V was clipped by 5 bases and J by 1 base, with 5 bases between them. The length of the CDR3 is 11 residues. The CDR3 DNA reads TGCAGCGTTCGGGAGAACACTGAAGCTTTCTTT. This gives the protein CSVRENTEAFF.

The V gene is TRBV7-2, the J gene TRBJ1-2, with D perhaps matching TRBD1 (5 bases). The CDR3 consists of 15 residues. Germline CDR1 SGHTA, CDR2 FQGNSA. V was trimmed by 5 bases and J by 5 bases, leaving 18 bases between them. CDR3: CASSPIGRGVYGYTF. CDR3 coding DNA: TGTGCCAGCAGCCCCATTGGGAGGGGCGTGTATGGCTACACCTTC.

In nucleotides, the CDR3 is TGTGCCAGCAGCGTATCCGGGACAGGGGCCGGGGAGCTGTTTTTT. Protein: CASSVSGTGAGELFF. The rearrangement joins TRBV7-2 to TRBJ2-2; TRBD1 matches at 10 bases. This CDR3 is 15 amino acids long. Germline CDR1 and CDR2: SGHTA and FQGNSA. With V trimmed by 5 bases and J by 6 bases, 6 bases remained unmatched.

This chain connects TRBV10-1 to TRBJ1-3; the D is unclear. Between the trimmed V and J ends, which lost 2 bases and 7 bases, there was a span of 6 bases. Germline CDR1 and CDR2: WNHNN and SYGVQD (reference sequence). CDR3 length equals 12 residues. CDR3 DNA sequence: TGCGCCAGCAGTGAGAGCCCTAACACCATATATTTT. Translation gives CASSESPNTIYF.

The chain combines TRBV5-1 with TRBJ2-1, with D possibly being TRBD1 (5 bases). The V gene lost 4 bases and the J gene lost 10 bases, with 15 bases spanning the gap. Looked up from germline, CDR1 is SGHRS and CDR2 is YFSETQ. This CDR3 has 13 amino acids. The CDR3: CASSVDKGREQFF. In DNA form, the CDR3 reads TGCGCCAGCAGCGTAGACAAGGGGCGAGAGCAGTTCTTC.